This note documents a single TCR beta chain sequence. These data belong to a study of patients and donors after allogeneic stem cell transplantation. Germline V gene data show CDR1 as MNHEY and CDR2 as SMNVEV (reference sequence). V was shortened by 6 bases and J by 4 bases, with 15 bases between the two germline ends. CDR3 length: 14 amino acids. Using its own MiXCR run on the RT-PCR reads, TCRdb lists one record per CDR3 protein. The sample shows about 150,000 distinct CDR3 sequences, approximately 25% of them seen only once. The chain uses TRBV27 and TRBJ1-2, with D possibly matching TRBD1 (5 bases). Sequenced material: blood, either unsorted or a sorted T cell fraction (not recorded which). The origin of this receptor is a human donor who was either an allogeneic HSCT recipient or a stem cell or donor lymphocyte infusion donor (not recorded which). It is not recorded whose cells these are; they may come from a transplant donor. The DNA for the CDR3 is TGTGCCAGCAGGACCCAGGGAGGGACCTATGGCTACACCTTC. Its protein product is CASRTQGGTYGYTF.